This T cell receptor (beta chain) was found in a study of T cell responses to AZD1222 COVID-19 vaccine. Sequencing used immunoSEQ multiplex PCR; TCRdb keeps in-frame clones, though not all of them. In the table there are about 120,000 clones, roughly 90% of which are singletons. Per the germline V gene, CDR1 is MGHRA and CDR2 is YSYEKL. CDR3 size: 15 residues. The V segment lost 0 bases and the J segment 6 bases; nucleotides outside the gene matches: 5. The sample consisted of peripheral blood, taken on day 0 of AZD1222 vaccination. The chain employs TRBV4-1 and TRBJ1-2; 9 bases line up with TRBD1. The sequence came from an adult in good health. For the CDR3, the DNA is TGCGCCAGCAGCCAAGAGTTGAGGACAGGGGATGGCTACACCTTC. Protein product: CASSQELRTGDGYTF.